The entry below describes one T cell receptor beta chain. Primed by a sample-barcoded 5' primer and a J-beta primer mix, a second PCR proceeded for 7 to 11 cycles. One entry per CDR3 protein, called by TCRdb with MiXCR from the 5' RACE reads. The table shows about 1.4 million distinct CDR3 sequences, with around 55% occurring only once. The data were obtained in a study of blood T cells in healthy people across ages. The germline V and J ends were trimmed by 6 bases and 6 bases, with 21 bases remaining between them. Germline-derived CDR1 and CDR2 are SGDLS and YYNGEE. This CDR3 comprises 15 residues. The receptor was derived from a man aged 18-30 years in good health. Sequencing was carried out using blood. The chain couples TRBV9 to TRBJ1-2; D might be TRBD1 (6 bases). DNA for the CDR3: TGTGCCAGCACCTCACCGGGACATGGGTTCAATGGCTACACCTTC. As protein: CASTSPGHGFNGYTF. The full variable domain, with the rest looked up from reference TRBV9 and TRBJ1-2, is DSGVTQTPKHLITATGQRVTLRCSPRSGDLSVYWYQQSLDQGLQFLIQYYNGEERAKGNILERFSAQQFPDLHSELNLSSLELGDSALYFCASTSPGHGFNGYTFGSGTRLTVV.